This TCR beta chain was profiled in a study of spatial heterogeneity in lung cancer (dated by TCRdb to the late 2010s). Context from the whole study: Donors were approximately 72 patients with early-stage, untreated non-small cell lung cancer from the lung TRACERx cohort. Follow-up PBMC samples were sequenced whenever available, with the median time to follow-up being two to three years after resection. More beta-chain than alpha-chain transcripts were consistently detected, likely reflecting higher beta-chain transcript abundance. In the raw uncorrected reads, each unique combination of TCR and UMI appeared more than ten times on average. TCR alpha and beta repertoires were quantitatively compared across multiple tumor regions, matched nontumor lung and blood in non-small cell lung cancer. Nonsynonymous mutation counts, determined by whole-exome sequencing of tumor tissue, were related to features of the TCR repertoire. At surgery, both alpha and beta chains were TCR-sequenced in 200 to 250 tumor regions, approximately 64 matched nontumor lung samples and just over 55 PBMC samples. General study outcomes and caveats: Only 13 to 15 patients were included in the comparisons of baseline and follow-up blood repertoires. Ubiquitous expanded tumor TCRs showed up in blood more often at tumor resection than at routine follow-up. Confirming at a functional level the hypothesis that regional TCRs recognize regional mutations was considered to require additional single-cell paired TCR alpha and beta sequencing.

CDR1 LGHDT and CDR2 YNNKEL were looked up in the germline V gene (reference sequence). Trimming takes 1 base from V and 4 bases from J, and the germline ends sit 13 bases apart. The CDR3 covers 15 residues, taking in both the cysteine and the phenylalanine. This entry keeps only the CDR3 DNA: 45 bases, framed from base 1. The time point label, read with the paper, signifies: blood at routine non-recurrence follow-up after resection. TCR sequencing used whole RNA extracted from tumor and nontumor lung tissue, or from cryopreserved PBMC samples, without cell sorting. Only patients for whom sufficient RNA was available from at least two tumor regions were selected for TCR sequencing. The library was generated by 5' RACE. The reads were generated on a NextSeq 500. In the TCR library protocol, a unique molecular identifier was attached to each TCR cDNA molecule so that PCR and sequencing errors could be corrected. Concerning the study's data processing: TCR identification, UMI-based error correction and CDR3 extraction were performed with Decombinator tools. Expanded TCRs were defined as those above a frequency of 2 per 1,000, corresponding to the top 1% of the tumor frequency distribution. Each repertoire was subsampled 100 times to 5,000 TCRs, after which Renyi diversity was computed with the R vegan package. To build CDR3 similarity networks, amino acid triplet string-kernel similarity was used, and CDR3s were connected when their pairwise similarity was above 0.82. The raw public data were reprocessed by TCRdb itself: fastp quality trimming at Q25, MiXCR clonotype calling, in-frame beta chains only. Rows are unified per CDR3 protein, each entry keeping the most common DNA and genes. These V and J calls rely on TCRdb rather than the paper's analysis. A total of tens of thousands of distinct CDR3 sequences appear in this sample, roughly a tenth of them only once. Roughly 21% of the sample rests with the top ten.

A remark on this clonotype: Its cognate antigen has yet to be identified. No per-base quality is available; no much larger clone lies one base away.

The TCR sequence derives from a male donor with early-stage non-small cell lung cancer. The specimen comprised PBMCs, sampled at follow-up. Recombination connected TRBV3-1 to TRBJ2-5; a confident D gene designation cannot be given. The CDR3 corresponds to CASSQGSRWGETQYF. The nucleotide sequence is TGTGCCAGCAGCCAAGGATCCCGATGGGGAGAGACCCAGTACTTC.